This TCR beta chain was sequenced for a study of T cell responses to AZD1222 COVID-19 vaccine. Findings and caveats of the study: Clonal diversity was possibly underestimated; the donors were predominantly white British and more often female. Spike-specific TCR breadth and depth grew following two AZD1222 doses.

In germline, CDR1 is SGHRS, CDR2 YFSETQ. With 3 bases clipped from V and 11 bases from J, the junction kept 7 bases outside the gene matches. The CDR3 is 13 amino acids. About this clone itself: Its antigen is not known.

Profiled with immunoSEQ multiplex PCR; TCRdb holds only in-frame clones, not every one. The data hold approximately 200,000 clones, with approximately 89% observed a single time. The chain uses TRBV5-1 and TRBJ1-4; 7 bases align to TRBD1. The source material was peripheral blood, sampled 28 days after the second AZD1222 dose. This receptor was identified in an adult who received the AZD1222 COVID-19 vaccine. This chain's CDR3 is CASSSTGSGKLFF. The CDR3 region has the DNA TGCGCCAGCAGCTCGACAGGGAGTGGGAAACTGTTTTTT.